The TCR beta chain described here comes from a study of identical twins. Notes on this clonotype: Its antigen is as yet unknown.

J lost 5 bases, V lost 3 bases, and 11 bases had no gene match. Germline CDR1 and CDR2: SGHKS and YYEKEE (reference sequence). The length of the CDR3 is 17 residues. Regarding the study as a whole: Compared with unrelated sharing, twin-shared out-of-frame alpha sequences had more low-probability sequences. Abundant beta clonotypes from cord blood bore fewer insertions; memory repertoires lacked this pattern.

One entry per CDR3 protein results from TCRdb running MiXCR on the 5' RACE reads. The table has some 1,600,000 distinct CDR3 sequences, 25% to 35% seen once. The rearrangement links TRBV5-5 to TRBJ2-2, with TRBD1 identical over 9 bases. The receptor comes from a newborn girl in good health. The specimen sequenced was cord blood. The CDR3 loop reads CASSSPPGTGNTGELFF. In nucleotides, the CDR3 is TGTGCCAGCAGCTCCCCCCCGGGGACAGGGAATACCGGGGAGCTGTTTTTT.